This T cell receptor (beta chain) was captured by sequencing in a study of blood T cell repertoires in COVID-19 (dated by TCRdb to the early 2020s). For context, the study as a whole: Samples covering the acute and convalescent phases of COVID-19 were provided by collaborators in the United States, Italy and Spain. HLA class I and class II types, where available, came from metadata supplied by the sample provider rather than from assay-based typing. Subjects who had been exposed to COVID-19, were actively infected with it, or had recovered from it provided the deeply sampled blood TCRbeta repertoires that made up the dataset. The material from the prospective study consisted of cDNA or gDNA derived from T cells, B-cell-depleted T cells, or PBMCs. The repertoires were released in a freely available public database meant as a resource for research on the immune response to SARS-CoV-2. The samples were drawn from two sources: the first 160 participants of the ongoing ImmuneRACE study, and 1,254 subjects contributed by 6 global collaborators. A de-identified subject ID, COVID-19 status, age in years and sex were almost always included in the sample metadata.

Overall study outcomes, separate from this receptor: The quantity of clinical and demographic metadata differed by source and by participant and was supplied without curation.

A remark on this clone: Its specific antigen is unknown. There are no base qualities to consult, and no much larger clone falls within one base.

TCRbeta CDR3 regions were amplified from genomic DNA by means of the immunoSEQ Assay, a bias-controlled multiplex PCR. Turning to the authors' computational methods: The number of nucleated cells in each sample was estimated by amplification of reference gene primers within the assay. To quantify the absolute abundance of each unique TCRbeta CDR3 rearrangement, sequence reads were collapsed and filtered. For each sample, productive Simpson clonality was calculated as the square root of Simpson's diversity index over productive rearrangements. TCRdb stores this immuneACCESS table with in-frame sequences only. Part of the clones is absent; in the studies checked, under half of the shortfall reflects unresolved V genes, and no reason is known for the rest. The V and J calls and clone size come from that table; D and trimming were worked out from the DNA. The sample profile shows about 59,000 clones; less than 85% of them were found once. The biggest ten clones account for more than 15% of the sample.

Each collaborating institution followed its own protocols to collect whole blood in K2EDTA tubes. Collaborator samples were shipped for TCRbeta analysis as frozen whole blood, isolated PBMCs, or DNA extracted from either sample type. V is pared back by 0 bases and J by 4 bases, with 14 bases lying between the germline termini. The CDR3 covers 17 residues, taking in both the cysteine and the phenylalanine. Kept here is only the CDR3 DNA, which spans 51 bases and is read in frame from base 1. The germline V gene sets CDR1 to SGHRS and CDR2 to YFSETQ. Sequencing was done on a sample of peripheral blood. This clonotype was sampled from a woman between 50 and 59 years old with active or convalescent COVID-19. The chain is encoded by TRBV5-1 joined to TRBJ2-6; the D gene is unclear. The DNA sequence reads TGCGCCAGCAGCTTGGTTCTCTCTGTTCCCGGGGCCAACGTCCTGACTTTC. The encoded protein is CASSLVLSVPGANVLTF.